The 19 T cell receptor beta chains reported below all come from one sample, sequenced in a study of monozygotic twins with inflammatory bowel disease. From its re-call of the 5' RACE reads, TCRdb lists each CDR3 protein once, without DNA. This sample contains 400,000 to 500,000 distinct CDR3 sequences. Input material: blood. Source of these receptors: a human donor with ulcerative colitis or Crohn's disease, or a healthy co-twin of an affected twin (not recorded which).

The chain joins TRBV4-3 to TRBJ2-3; TCRdb indicates TRBD2, and absent DNA this call remains unverified. Germline assignment: CDR1 LGHNA and CDR2 YSLEER. The CDR3 contains 15 residues. The CDR3 protein is CASSQDPGTSGTQYF.

The chain combines TRBV13 with TRBJ2-7; TCRdb reports TRBD1, a call that lacks DNA to check it against. The CDR3 runs to 13 residues. From germline, CDR1 is PRHDT and CDR2 FYEKMQ (reference sequence). The CDR3 region is CASAGPSSYEQYF.

This chain links TRBV29-1 with TRBJ2-5. Germline assignment: CDR1 SQVTM and CDR2 ANQGSEA. The CDR3 is 12 residues long. The CDR3 reads CSVVYTQETQYF. The full variable domain, its missing parts supplied by reference TRBV29-1 and TRBJ2-5, is SAVISQKPSRDICQRGTSLTIQCQVDSQVTMMFWYRQQPGQSLTLIATANQGSEATYESGFVIDKFPISRPNLTFSTLTVSNMSPEDSSIYLCSVVYTQETQYFGPGTRLLVL.

The V and J genes are TRBV6-5 and TRBJ2-2. Germline V gene lookup returns CDR1 MNHEY and CDR2 SVGAGI. The CDR3 is 16 residues long. The CDR3 protein is CASSNSGPRNTGELFF.

J is TRBJ1-6 and V is TRBV10-2; TCRdb picks TRBD1, but there is no DNA to check that call. The germline V gene encodes CDR1 WSHSY and CDR2 SAAADI. The CDR3 is 13 residues long. CDR3 protein: CASSEDRDSPLHF.

This chain links TRBV6-6 with TRBJ2-2. From germline, CDR1 is MNHNY and CDR2 SVGAGI (reference sequence). This CDR3 contains 14 residues. This CDR3 is CASSSTTNTGELFF.

The V and J genes are TRBV7-2 and TRBJ2-7; there is no DNA to check the TCRdb D call of TRBD2. Per germline, CDR1 SGHTA and CDR2 FQGNSA. The CDR3 length is 15 residues. The CDR3: CASSLEGTSDYEQYF.

The rearrangement links TRBV5-6 to TRBJ1-1; TCRdb picks TRBD1, but there is no DNA to check that call. CDR1 and CDR2 from the germline V gene are SGHDT and YYEEEE. The CDR3 extends over 12 amino acids. The CDR3 spells CASSFGGSEAFF.

This chain connects TRBV29-1 to TRBJ2-1; the D call of TRBD2 rests on TCRdb alone, since no DNA is present to check it. CDR3 length: 15 amino acids. Germline V lookup: CDR1 SQVTM, CDR2 ANQGSEA. The CDR3 protein is CSGARPGLRYNEQFF.

The chain is built from TRBV5-1 and TRBJ2-7; TCRdb names TRBD2, which stays unverified in the absence of DNA. Germline-derived CDR1 and CDR2 are SGHRS and YFSETQ. This CDR3 has 19 amino acids. The chain's CDR3 is CASNPSGTSGPLSSYEQYF.

This chain connects TRBV27 to TRBJ1-6; there is no DNA to check the TCRdb D call of TRBD1. The CDR3 spans 17 residues. The germline gives CDR1 MNHEY, CDR2 SMNVEV (reference sequence). This CDR3 is CASSVLGTGAGQGPLHF.

The CDR3 sequence is CASSLDAPERNGYTF. The chain combines TRBV11-3 with TRBJ1-2. The CDR3 covers 15 residues. CDR1 is SGHNT and CDR2 is YENEEA in the germline V gene.

The chain couples TRBV5-1 to TRBJ2-1. Looked up from germline, CDR1 is SGHRS and CDR2 is YFSETQ. The CDR3 is 17 amino acids. CDR3 in amino acids: CASSLVGSPRSYNEQFF. The full variable domain, its missing parts supplied by reference TRBV5-1 and TRBJ2-1, is KAGVTQTPRYLIKTRGQQVTLSCSPISGHRSVSWYQQTPGQGLQFLFEYFSETQRNKGNFPGRFSGRQFSNSRSEMNVSTLELGDSALYLCASSLVGSPRSYNEQFFGPGTRLTVL.

This chain links TRBV5-6 with TRBJ1-5; as DNA is missing, the TRBD1 call by TCRdb cannot be tested. Germline V lookup: CDR1 SGHDT, CDR2 YYEEEE. This CDR3 comprises 14 residues. The CDR3 loop reads CASSLGGHEKPQHF.

The chain recombines TRBV7-7 with TRBJ2-3; the TCRdb call, TRBD2, lacks DNA for checking. Germline V lookup: CDR1 SSHAT, CDR2 FNYEAQ (reference sequence). The CDR3 extends over 15 amino acids. The CDR3 region is CASSLGGSRGDTQYF.

The chain has TRBV28 and TRBJ1-2; TCRdb's D call, TRBD1, is unchecked because there is no DNA. The V gene's germline CDR1 is MDHEN and CDR2 SYDVKM. The CDR3 is 19 residues long. The CDR3 loop reads CASRTVRTDASRGDYGYTF.

The chain joins TRBV19 to TRBJ1-2; TCRdb proposes TRBD1, but this gene call is untestable without DNA. The CDR3 extends over 17 amino acids. In germline, CDR1 is LNHDA, CDR2 SQIVND (reference sequence). The CDR3 loop is CASSIRGTGGPRHGYTF. Full variable domain (rest looked up from reference TRBV19 and TRBJ1-2): DGGITQSPKYLFRKEGQNVTLSCEQNLNHDAMYWYRQDPGQGLRLIYYSQIVNDFQKGDIAEGYSVSREKKESFPLTVTSAQKNPTAFYLCASSIRGTGGPRHGYTFGSGTRLTVV.

The chain is built from TRBV7-6 and TRBJ2-7; TCRdb's assignment of TRBD1 cannot be checked, as there is no DNA. The CDR3 is made up of 14 amino acids. CDR1 is SGHVS and CDR2 is FNYEAQ in the germline V gene. This CDR3 reads CASGLSGPSGEQYF.

The chain uses TRBV2 and TRBJ1-1; TCRdb picks TRBD1, but there is no DNA to check that call. Germline-derived CDR1 and CDR2 are SNHLY and FYNNEI. The CDR3 runs to 16 residues. CDR3 loop: CASNQRARGVNTEAFF.